This TCR beta chain is drawn from a study of blood T cell repertoires in COVID-19. Study summary: Acute and convalescent COVID-19 samples came from the United States, Italy and Spain. Sample material is recorded as cDNA or gDNA derived from T cells, B-cell-depleted T cells, or PBMCs.

The CDR3 covers 14 residues. CDR1 is SEHNR and CDR2 is FQNEAQ in the germline V gene (reference sequence). The V and J ends lost 6 bases and 5 bases, in that order; junction bases with no gene match: 4. Authors' analysis steps: How many nucleated cells were present was estimated from reference gene primer amplification. Assay used: immunoSEQ multiplex PCR; TCRdb lists only in-frame clones, some missing. V, J and clone size were drawn from that table, and D and trimming were deduced from the DNA. The sample has roughly 86,000 clones, around nine tenths seen once. This rearrangement joins TRBV7-9 to TRBJ2-5; 12 positions agree with TRBD2. The sequencing sample was made of peripheral blood. This clonotype was obtained from a man aged 50 to 60 with active or convalescent COVID-19. The CDR3 DNA follows: TGTGCCAGCAGTTACGGACTAGCGGGGGAGACCCAGTACTTC. Translating gives CASSYGLAGETQYF. Filled out from reference TRBV7-9 and TRBJ2-5, the complete variable domain reads DTGVSQNPRHKITKRGQNVTFRCDPISEHNRLYWYRQTLGQGPEFLTYFQNEAQLEKSRLLSDRFSAERPKGSFSTLEIQRTEQGDSAMYLCASSYGLAGETQYFGPGTRLLVL.